A selection of T cell receptor beta chains follows, all from one sample in a study of shared clonotypes between healthy human individuals. Using immunoSEQ multiplex PCR, the repertoire was profiled, and TCRdb retains in-frame clones only, with some absent. Of some 500,000 clones listed, roughly 95% are singletons. The specimen sequenced was naive CD4+ T cells sorted from blood. Receptors originate from a woman aged 25 to 39 in good health. Each CDR3 is given with its conserved first and last residue. Fields, in order: J gene, V gene, D gene, clone size, CDR3 DNA, CDR3 protein. D genes are given only for firm matches. Not all rows give a size; the values are once, few, many and, for expanded clones, a class.

>TRBJ1-1|TRBV28|TRBD1|NA
TGTGCCAGCAGTTCAGGACAGGGTGACACTGAAGCTTTCTTT
CASSSGQGDTEAFF
>TRBJ2-5|TRBV10-1|NA|NA
TGCGCCAGCGGGGACCGCGGTGGGGAGACCCAGTACTTC
CASGDRGGETQYF
>TRBJ1-2|TRBV18|TRBD1|few
TGTGCCAGCTCACCTTCCCGGGACAGGGATCACTACACCTTC
CASSPSRDRDHYTF
>TRBJ1-5|TRBV5-4|NA|NA
TGTGCCAGCAGCTTGGACAGGAGCAATCAGCCCCAGCATTTT
CASSLDRSNQPQHF
>TRBJ2-1|TRBV29-1|TRBD2|NA
TGCAGCGTTGAGACCCTGCGACCGGGACTAGTCAATGAGCAGTTCTTC
CSVETLRPGLVNEQFF
>TRBJ1-4|TRBV9|TRBD1|NA
TGTGCCAGCAGCGGCTCGACAGGGATTTATGAAAAACTGTTTTTT
CASSGSTGIYEKLFF
>TRBJ1-4|TRBV10-2|TRBD1|NA
TGCGCCAGCATGGGGACAGGGAGAATTTTT
CASMGTGRIF
>TRBJ2-5|TRBV28|NA|once
TGTGCCAGCAGCCTACCCAAACTAGGGAAAGAGACCCAGTACTTC
CASSLPKLGKETQYF
>TRBJ2-7|TRBV6-1|NA|NA
TGTGCCAGCAGTGAGATCCGGGATCCCGAGGGGGAGCAGTACTTC
CASSEIRDPEGEQYF
>TRBJ1-4|TRBV5-5|TRBD1|NA
TGTGCCAGCAGCTGGCGGTGGGACAGCAGTGAAAAACTGTTTTTT
CASSWRWDSSEKLFF
>TRBJ1-5|TRBV28|NA|NA
TGTGCCAGCAGTTTAGGACAGTTAAATCAGCCCCAGCATTTT
CASSLGQLNQPQHF
>TRBJ1-2|TRBV6-1|NA|NA
TGTGCCAGCACCAAAGAAGACAGATACTATGGCTACACCTTC
CASTKEDRYYGYTF
>TRBJ1-2|TRBV5-1|TRBD1|NA
TGCGCCAGCAGCTCGAAGGACAGGGAAGCTAACTATGGCTACACCTTC
CASSSKDREANYGYTF
>TRBJ2-7|TRBV19|TRBD2|NA
TGTGCCAGTAGCCAAGGACTAGCGGGGGCGATCTCCTACGAGCAGTACTTC
CASSQGLAGAISYEQYF
>TRBJ2-3|TRBV6-1|NA|NA
TGTGCCAGCAGTGAACACGGGGGCGGCACAGATACGCAGTATTTT
CASSEHGGGTDTQYF
>TRBJ2-1|TRBV7-9|NA|NA
TGTGCCAGCAGCCTCCTAGCCCTATACAATGAGCAGTTCTTC
CASSLLALYNEQFF
>TRBJ2-3|TRBV5-4|NA|NA
TGTGCCAGCAGCTTGGCGAGCACAGATACGCAGTATTTT
CASSLASTDTQYF
>TRBJ1-2|TRBV27|NA|NA
TGTGCCAGCAGTTTTGATAGCAGCTATGGCTACACCTTC
CASSFDSSYGYTF
>TRBJ1-2|TRBV27|TRBD1|once
TGTGCCAGCAGTCCCACGGCAGGGGGCGGAGGCTACACCTTC
CASSPTAGGGGYTF
>TRBJ2-7|TRBV5-8|TRBD2|once
TGTGCCAGCAGCTTGAATTTTTTCGGAAGCGGGAGTCGGGACGAGCAGTACTTC
CASSLNFFGSGSRDEQYF
>TRBJ1-2|TRBV18|NA|NA
TGTGCCAGCTCACCGAGGGAGAAAGCTAACTATGGCTACACCTTC
CASSPREKANYGYTF
>TRBJ1-3|TRBV27|NA|NA
TGTGCCAGCAGTTCGGACCCGGGTTCCTCTGGAAACACCATATATTTT
CASSSDPGSSGNTIYF
>TRBJ1-4|TRBV7-9|NA|NA
TGTGCCAGCAGTTTGAAGGGTGAAAATGAAAAACTGTTTTTT
CASSLKGENEKLFF
>TRBJ2-7|TRBV5-5|TRBD1|NA
TGTGCCAGCAGTAAGGACAGGCCGAACTACGAGCAGTACTTC
CASSKDRPNYEQYF
>TRBJ2-1|TRBV9|TRBD2|NA
TGTGCCAGCGGGCTAGCGGGAGGTGAGCAGTTCTTC
CASGLAGGEQFF
>TRBJ2-2|TRBV9|NA|NA
TGTGCCAGCAGCGTTACAGGGACTGCGAACACCGGGGAGCTGTTTTTT
CASSVTGTANTGELFF
>TRBJ1-1|TRBV29-1|NA|NA
TGCAGCGTTGCTACAGCCTTGAACACTGAAGCTTTCTTT
CSVATALNTEAFF
>TRBJ2-3|TRBV27|NA|NA
TGTGCCAGCAGTACCTCAAGAATTAGCACAGATACGCAGTATTTT
CASSTSRISTDTQYF
>TRBJ2-1|TRBV19|NA|NA
TGTGCCAGTAGTATAGGGACAGTGAATGAGCAGTTCTTC
CASSIGTVNEQFF
>TRBJ2-7|TRBV10-3|TRBD1|NA
TGTGCCATCAGACCGGGACAGAACTCTTACGAGCAGTACTTC
CAIRPGQNSYEQYF